One and the same sample provided the 25 T cell receptor beta chains below, sequenced in a study of shared clonotypes between healthy human individuals. Generated by immunoSEQ multiplex PCR, the TCRdb table keeps only in-frame clones and is missing some. This sample yields about 710,000 clones, of which more than 70% are seen a single time; 1.5% to 2% belongs to the top ten. Sequenced input: memory CD4+ T cells sorted from blood. Regarding subset: CD45RA-negative fraction. Source of these receptors: a woman in her 30s in good health.

The chain couples TRBV25-1 to TRBJ1-2; D might be TRBD1 (6 bases). Germline V gene data show CDR1 as MGHDK and CDR2 as SYGVNS. The CDR3 is 15 amino acids. Trimming removed 4 bases from V and 2 bases from J, with 14 bases in between. The CDR3 DNA sequence: TGTGCCAGCAGTGCGGTGGGACACCTCAACTATGGCTACACCTTC. Translating gives CASSAVGHLNYGYTF.

This clone was counted a single time. The chain carries TRBV27 and TRBJ2-7; unclear D gene. CDR1 and CDR2 (germline): MNHEY, SMNVEV (reference sequence). Trimming removed 0 bases from V and 1 base from J, with 7 bases in between. This CDR3 is built from 14 residues. The CDR3 bases are TGTGCCAGCAGTTTATCACTGGTATCCTACGAGCAGTACTTC. This sequence encodes CASSLSLVSYEQYF.

V gene TRBV7-3 combines with J gene TRBJ1-2, with TRBD1 identical over 8 bases. Trimming cost V 5 bases and J 4 bases; bases outside gene matches: 6. The CDR3 length is 14 residues. Per the germline V gene, CDR1 is SGHTA and CDR2 is FQGTGA. CDR3 region: CASSPGTGIYGYTF. As DNA, the CDR3 is TGTGCCAGCAGCCCCGGGACAGGCATCTATGGCTACACCTTC.

This rearrangement joins TRBV10-2 to TRBJ1-5; no definite D call. The CDR3 is 14 residues long. With 0 bases removed from V and 7 bases from J, the gap between germline ends came to 10 bases. Germline V CDR1 and CDR2: WSHSY, SAAADI. The CDR3 here is CASSESPGWQPQHF. CDR3 coding DNA: TGCGCCAGCAGTGAGTCCCCCGGCTGGCAGCCCCAGCATTTT.

The chain joins TRBV6-1 to TRBJ2-7; no clear D gene. V was pared by 2 bases and J by 2 bases, with 13 bases between. Germline-derived CDR1 and CDR2 are MNHNS and SASEGT. This CDR3 contains 15 residues. CDR3 nucleotide sequence: TGTGCCAGCAGTGAAAGCCAAGTGGGGACCTACGAGCAGTACTTC. Translated: CASSESQVGTYEQYF.

This clone was counted many times. Here the CDR3 reads CSVGTSGRASSVPFF. The DNA for the CDR3 is TGCAGCGTGGGGACTAGCGGGAGGGCGAGTTCGGTTCCGTTCTTC. The V call is TRBV29-1, the J call TRBJ2-1, with 16 bases matching TRBD2. This CDR3 has 15 residues. Per the germline V gene, CDR1 is SQVTM and CDR2 is ANQGSEA. Trimming at V came to 6 bases and at J to 15 bases, leaving 14 bases not matched to a gene.

V usage is TRBV20-1 and J usage is TRBJ2-3; no definite D call. Germline CDR1 and CDR2: DFQATT and SNEGSKA (reference sequence). CDR3 length: 10 amino acids. Written as DNA, the CDR3 is TGCAGACCCGCCCGAGATACGCAGTATTTT. This encodes CRPARDTQYF.

The chain uses TRBV29-1 and TRBJ2-2, with D perhaps TRBD1 or TRBD2 (5 bases each). V lost 5 bases and J 1 base, leaving 11 bases between the germline ends. Germline CDR1 reads SQVTM; CDR2 reads ANQGSEA. CDR3 size: 14 residues. The CDR3 protein is CSVRDGRNTGELFF. The CDR3, as DNA: TGCAGCGTTAGGGACGGAAGGAACACCGGGGAGCTGTTTTTT.

V is TRBV19 and J is TRBJ1-2; possibly TRBD1 for D (5 bases). V lost 4 bases to trimming and J lost 6 bases, with 9 bases between them. CDR1 and CDR2 from the germline V gene are LNHDA and SQIVND (reference sequence). The CDR3 covers 12 residues. The CDR3 DNA is TGTGCCAGTAGTAAGGGGCGAGATGGCTACACCTTC. Its protein is CASSKGRDGYTF.

V and J are TRBV28 and TRBJ1-1, with D perhaps TRBD1 (5 bases). The V and J ends lost 6 bases and 1 base respectively, with 15 bases between them. Germline V gives CDR1 MDHEN, CDR2 SYDVKM. The CDR3 loop spans 15 amino acids. The CDR3 sequence is CASSLRQPENTEAFF. The CDR3 DNA reads as TGTGCCAGCAGCCTCCGACAGCCGGAGAACACTGAAGCTTTCTTT.

The rearrangement links TRBV28 to TRBJ2-6; possibly TRBD1 for D (5 bases). In germline, CDR1 is MDHEN, CDR2 SYDVKM. The CDR3 spans 16 residues. Trimming stripped 5 bases from V and 2 bases from J, with 13 bases between. The CDR3 region has the DNA TGTGCCAGCAGTAGCCCCACAGGACCTGGGGCCAACGTCCTGACTTTC. This codes for CASSSPTGPGANVLTF.

The gene calls are TRBV15 and TRBJ1-4; no clear D gene. From germline, CDR1 is LNHNV and CDR2 YYDKDF (reference sequence). CDR3 size: 15 residues. V was clipped by 0 bases and J by 4 bases, with 9 bases between them. This chain's CDR3 is CATSRDRQFNEKLFF. The DNA of the CDR3 is TGTGCCACCAGCAGAGATCGCCAGTTTAATGAAAAACTGTTTTTT.

This chain joins TRBV27 and TRBJ1-1; D gene unclear. Looked up from germline, CDR1 is MNHEY and CDR2 is SMNVEV (reference sequence). Trimming removed 4 bases at V and 0 bases at J, with 6 bases between. The CDR3 is made up of 13 amino acids. Here the CDR3 reads CASSSVMNTEAFF. The CDR3 nucleotides are TGTGCCAGCAGTTCCGTTATGAACACTGAAGCTTTCTTT.

In nucleotides, the CDR3 is TGCAGCGTTGTTAAACCTGGGGAGACCCAGTACTTC. Its translation: CSVVKPGETQYF. J is TRBJ2-5 and V is TRBV29-1; D gene unclear. The germline CDR1 and CDR2 sequences are SQVTM and ANQGSEA. Between the trimmed V and J ends, which lost 4 bases and 5 bases, there was a span of 11 bases. CDR3 length: 12 residues.

The J gene is TRBJ2-1, the V gene TRBV13, with 13 bases aligning to TRBD2. This CDR3 contains 17 residues. V was clipped by 4 bases and J by 4 bases; unmatched bases: 7. The V gene's germline CDR1 is PRHDT and CDR2 FYEKMQ (reference sequence). CDR3 in DNA: TGTGCCAGCAGCTCTTCCAGGACTAGCGGGAGTTACAATGAGCAGTTCTTC. It translates to CASSSSRTSGSYNEQFF.

V and J are TRBV7-8 and TRBJ2-2, with 8 bases lining up with TRBD1. This CDR3 has 16 residues. Trimming removed 5 bases from V and 5 bases from J; junction bases left unmatched: 10. Germline V lookup: CDR1 SGHVS, CDR2 FQNEAQ. CDR3 residues: CASSGGQGRRTGELFF. The CDR3 nucleotides are TGTGCCAGCAGCGGAGGACAGGGACGACGGACCGGGGAGCTGTTTTTT. Full variable domain (missing parts from reference TRBV7-8 and TRBJ2-2): GAGVSQSPRYKVAKRGQDVALRCDPISGHVSLFWYQQALGQGPEFLTYFQNEAQLDKSGLPSDRFFAERPEGSVSTLKIQRTQQEDSAVYLCASSGGQGRRTGELFFGEGSRLTVL.

This clone has ten or more counts. The chain uses TRBV21-1 and TRBJ2-7; TRBD2 was called by the table and not checked on the DNA. TRBV21-1 is marked as a pseudogene. The CDR3 extends over 17 amino acids. DNA of the CDR3: TGTGCCAGCAGCAACCGACTAGCGGGAGGGCGTTCCCACGAGCAGTACTTC. This codes for CASSNRLAGGRSHEQYF.

Only a few counts were recorded for this clone. This sequence joins TRBV6-6 and TRBJ1-2; no clear D gene. The CDR3 is 12 amino acids. Trimming pared 8 bases from V and 3 bases from J, leaving 10 bases between. The germline V gene encodes CDR1 MNHNY and CDR2 SVGAGI (reference sequence). The CDR3 sequence: CASGEWDYGYTF. CDR3 nucleotides: TGTGCCAGCGGGGAATGGGACTATGGCTACACCTTC.

The CDR3 reads CASSLGGTGAYEQYF. In nucleotides, the CDR3 is TGTGCCAGCAGCCTAGGGGGGACAGGGGCTTACGAGCAGTACTTC. The chain uses TRBV25-1 and TRBJ2-7; 10 nucleotides line up with TRBD1. Germline V CDR1 and CDR2: MGHDK, SYGVNS. The junction had 9 bases not matched to a gene; V was cut back by 6 bases and J by 4 bases. CDR3 length: 15 amino acids.

The J gene is TRBJ1-2, the V gene TRBV4-2; D remains ambiguous. Germline CDR1 is LGHNA and CDR2 is YNFKEQ. CDR3 length: 16 amino acids. Trimming removed 1 base from V and 2 bases from J, with 14 bases in between. The CDR3 sequence is CASSQGLVRGNYGYTF. The CDR3 DNA follows: TGTGCCAGCAGCCAAGGTCTAGTTCGAGGGAACTATGGCTACACCTTC.

In its sample, this clone was seen many times. The chain is built from TRBV11-3 and TRBJ2-3; maybe TRBD2 (6 bases). Trimming shortened V by 2 bases and J by 1 base, and 10 bases separated the two germline ends. This CDR3 has 15 amino acids. The germline gives CDR1 SGHNT, CDR2 YENEEA. The chain's CDR3 is CASSLLGLRTDTQYF. CDR3 bases: TGTGCCAGCAGCTTATTGGGACTCCGCACAGATACGCAGTATTTT.

The V call is TRBV5-4, the J call TRBJ1-1, with 7 bases lining up with TRBD1. Germline V gene sequence: CDR1 SGHNT, CDR2 YYREEE (reference sequence). Germline trimming cut 4 bases from V and 2 bases from J; bases unmatched to any gene: 2. The CDR3 covers 13 residues. The CDR3 coding sequence is TGTGCCAGCAGCCGGGACAGAAACACTGAAGCTTTCTTT. This sequence encodes CASSRDRNTEAFF.

The chain carries TRBV12-2 and TRBJ2-4. TRBV12-2 is noted as a pseudogene. The CDR3 totals 16 residues. In nucleotides, the CDR3 is TGTGCAAGTCGCTTAGGAAAGGTCGAAAACAAAAACATTCAGTACTTC. Translation gives CASRLGKVENKNIQYF.

The gene calls are TRBV6-5 and TRBJ1-3; no reliable D call. Trimming took off 3 bases at V and 3 bases at J, with 9 bases between the two ends. The CDR3 consists of 14 residues. CDR1 and CDR2 (germline): MNHEY, SVGAGI. CDR3 DNA: TGTGCCAGCAGTTATGACCCAGTTGGAAACACCATATATTTT. Residues: CASSYDPVGNTIYF.

The chain couples TRBV30 to TRBJ2-1; D ambiguous. Trimming took off 3 bases at V and 1 base at J, with 7 bases between the two ends. Germline V gene sequence: CDR1 GTSNPN, CDR2 SVGIG (reference sequence). The CDR3 totals 13 residues. In DNA form, the CDR3 reads TGTGCCTGGAGGCCCCCTTCCTACAATGAGCAGTTCTTC. Amino acids: CAWRPPSYNEQFF.